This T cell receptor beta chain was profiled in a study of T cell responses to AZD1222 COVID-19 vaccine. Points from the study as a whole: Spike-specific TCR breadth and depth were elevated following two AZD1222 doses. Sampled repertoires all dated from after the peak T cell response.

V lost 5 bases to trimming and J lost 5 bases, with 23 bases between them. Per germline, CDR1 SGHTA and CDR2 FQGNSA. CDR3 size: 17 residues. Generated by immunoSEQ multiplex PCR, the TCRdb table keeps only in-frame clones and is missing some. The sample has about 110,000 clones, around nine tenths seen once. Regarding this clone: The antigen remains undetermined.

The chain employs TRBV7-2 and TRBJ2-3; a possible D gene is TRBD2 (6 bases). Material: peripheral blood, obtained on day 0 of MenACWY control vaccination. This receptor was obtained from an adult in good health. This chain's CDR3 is CASSRAGSNRRRDTQYF. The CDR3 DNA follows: TGTGCCAGCAGCCGGGCGGGATCGAACAGGAGAAGAGATACGCAGTATTTT.